The 6 T cell receptor beta chains below come from one sample, sequenced in a study of beta chain features in type 1 diabetes. Isolated RNA was reverse transcribed in full, so expressed TCRB transcripts were sequenced. Data came from immunoSEQ multiplex PCR; TCRdb stores just in-frame clones and leaves some out. There are 120,000 to 150,000 clones in the sample; over 9.5% occur only once, and under 1.5% lies in the top ten. The sequencing input was naive CD4+ T cells from blood. The receptors come from a young man in good health.

The CDR3 loop is CASSYRQGAGDTQYF. CDR3 bases: TGTGCCAGCAGTTACCGACAGGGGGCAGGGGATACGCAGTATTTT. The rearrangement links TRBV6-6 to TRBJ2-3; 10 bases line up with TRBD1. The CDR3 covers 15 residues. Germline V lookup: CDR1 MNHNY, CDR2 SVGAGI (reference sequence). V was clipped by 2 bases and J by 6 bases; unmatched bases: 5.

The J gene is TRBJ2-3, the V gene TRBV20-1, with TRBD2 as a possible D gene (6 bases). Germline V gene data show CDR1 as DFQATT and CDR2 as SNEGSKA (reference sequence). Trimming stripped 6 bases from V and 4 bases from J, with 8 bases between. This CDR3 has 11 amino acids. The CDR3 DNA is TGCAGTGCCGGGACTTCAGATACGCAGTATTTT. Translating gives CSAGTSDTQYF.

The chain uses TRBV30 and TRBJ1-2; the D gene is possibly TRBD1 (6 bases). The length of the CDR3 is 14 residues. V was cut by 5 bases and J by 8 bases, with 21 bases left in between. The germline gives CDR1 GTSNPN, CDR2 SVGIG (reference sequence). The CDR3 DNA follows: TGTGCCTGGGGAAGGATGTCAGGGGTGGGGGGCTACACCTTC. It yields the protein CAWGRMSGVGGYTF.

In its sample, this clone was seen a few times. The chain links TRBV9 to TRBJ2-5; TRBD2 might be the D (6 bases). CDR3 size: 15 residues. The germline V and J ends were trimmed by 0 bases and 1 base, with 10 bases remaining between them. Germline loops: CDR1 SGDLS, CDR2 YYNGEE. CDR3 residues: CASSVALARQETQYF. The CDR3 nucleotides are TGTGCCAGCAGCGTAGCACTAGCTCGCCAAGAGACCCAGTACTTC.

The chain couples TRBV6-5 to TRBJ2-5, with TRBD2 as a possible D gene (6 bases). This CDR3 has 15 amino acids. Between the trimmed V and J ends, which lost 6 bases and 3 bases, there was a span of 17 bases. Germline V gene data show CDR1 as MNHEY and CDR2 as SVGAGI. This CDR3 reads CASSPGTPPKETQYF. CDR3 nucleotides: TGTGCCAGCAGCCCCGGGACTCCCCCTAAAGAGACCCAGTACTTC.

The chain uses TRBV6-5 and TRBJ2-7, with TRBD1 matching over 7 bases. V shed 5 bases and J 2 bases; nucleotides not matched to a gene: 9. The CDR3 runs to 15 residues. From germline, CDR1 is MNHEY and CDR2 SVGAGI. CDR3 coding DNA: TGTGCCAGCAGTGGCGGCAGGGGGAAGGCCTACGAGCAGTACTTC. Translating gives CASSGGRGKAYEQYF.